This T cell receptor (beta chain) was observed in a study of T-cell reconstitution after alpha-beta-depleted transplantation in children. Preparation of the TCRbeta library used unique molecular identifiers. TCRdb analysed the PCR reads with MiXCR anew, one entry per CDR3 protein. Of hundreds of thousands of distinct CDR3 sequences in the sample, roughly an eighth are singletons; the top ten hold around 5.6%. The CDR3 loop spans 17 amino acids. The V end lost 6 bases, the J end lost 5 bases, and 22 bases lay between the germline ends. Looked up from germline, CDR1 is SEHNR and CDR2 is FQNEAQ (reference sequence).

The TCR originated in a human donor who donated a stem cell graft to a child with combined immunodeficiency. The sample was PBMCs from the stem cell graft donor, taken from the stem cell graft. The J gene is TRBJ1-4, the V gene TRBV7-9, with D perhaps TRBD1 (5 bases). CDR3 nucleotides: TGTGCCAGCAGTTTGCCCGGGGGGTACAGGCGAAATGAAAAACTGTTTTTT. Translating gives CASSLPGGYRRNEKLFF.